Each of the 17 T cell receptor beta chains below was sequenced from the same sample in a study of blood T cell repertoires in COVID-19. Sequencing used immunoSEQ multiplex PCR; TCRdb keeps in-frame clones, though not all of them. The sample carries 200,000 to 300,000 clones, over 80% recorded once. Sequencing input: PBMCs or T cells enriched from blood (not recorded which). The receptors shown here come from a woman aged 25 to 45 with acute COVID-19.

The CDR3 spells CASSFQGAQPQHF. The CDR3 region has the DNA TGTGCCAGCAGCTTCCAGGGTGCCCAGCCCCAGCATTTT. This chain joins TRBV5-6 and TRBJ1-5, with a possible D match to TRBD1 (5 bases). The CDR3 totals 13 residues. CDR1 is SGHDT and CDR2 is YYEEEE in the germline V gene. V shed 2 bases and J shed 7 bases, with 10 bases lying between them.

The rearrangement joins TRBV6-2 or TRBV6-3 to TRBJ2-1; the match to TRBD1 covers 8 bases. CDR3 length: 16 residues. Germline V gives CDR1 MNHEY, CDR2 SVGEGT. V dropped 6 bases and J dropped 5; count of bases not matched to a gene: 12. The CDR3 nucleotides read TGTGCCAGCAGCCGATTTATCCCGGGACAGGACAATGAGCAGTTCTTC. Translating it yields CASSRFIPGQDNEQFF.

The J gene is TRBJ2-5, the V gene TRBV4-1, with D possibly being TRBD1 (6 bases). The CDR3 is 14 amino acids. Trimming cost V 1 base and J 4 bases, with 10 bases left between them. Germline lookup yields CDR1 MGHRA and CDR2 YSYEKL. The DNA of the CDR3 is TGCGCCAGCAGCCAAGCAGGGGCAGGAGAGACCCAGTACTTC. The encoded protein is CASSQAGAGETQYF.

The CDR3 region has the DNA TGTGCCAGCAGTCCTAGTCAGGGGGCGAAGACCCAGTACTTC. Translation gives CASSPSQGAKTQYF. This chain joins TRBV25-1 and TRBJ2-5, with TRBD1 identical over 8 bases. Germline-derived CDR1 and CDR2 are MGHDK and SYGVNS. The CDR3 sequence is 14 residues long. Germline trimming cut 5 bases from V and 6 bases from J; bases unmatched to any gene: 8.

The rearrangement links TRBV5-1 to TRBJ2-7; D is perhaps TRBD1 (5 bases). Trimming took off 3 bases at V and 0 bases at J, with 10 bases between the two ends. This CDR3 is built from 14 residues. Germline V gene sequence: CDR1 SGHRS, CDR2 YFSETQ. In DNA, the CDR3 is TGCGCCAGCAGCTCTGGGGCTAGCTCCTACGAGCAGTACTTC. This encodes CASSSGASSYEQYF.

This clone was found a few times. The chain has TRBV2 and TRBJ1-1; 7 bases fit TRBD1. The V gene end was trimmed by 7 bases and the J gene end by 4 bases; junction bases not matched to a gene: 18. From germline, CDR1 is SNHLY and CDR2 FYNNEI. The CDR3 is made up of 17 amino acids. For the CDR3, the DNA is TGTGCCAGCAATAAGTCCCCCGGGGGCAGGGGGGTCACTGAAGCTTTCTTT. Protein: CASNKSPGGRGVTEAFF.

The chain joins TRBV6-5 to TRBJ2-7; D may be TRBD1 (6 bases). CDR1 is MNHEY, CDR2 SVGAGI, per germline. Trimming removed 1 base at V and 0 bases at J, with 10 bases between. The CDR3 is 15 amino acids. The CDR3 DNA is TGTGCCAGCAGTTACTTAGGGACACCCTCCTACGAGCAGTACTTC. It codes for CASSYLGTPSYEQYF.

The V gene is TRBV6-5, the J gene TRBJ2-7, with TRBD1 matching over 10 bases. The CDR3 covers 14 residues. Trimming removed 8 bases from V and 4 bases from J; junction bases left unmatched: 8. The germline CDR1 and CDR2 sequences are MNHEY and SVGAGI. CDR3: CASLLGQGKYEQYF. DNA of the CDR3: TGTGCCAGCCTCTTGGGACAGGGGAAATACGAGCAGTACTTC.

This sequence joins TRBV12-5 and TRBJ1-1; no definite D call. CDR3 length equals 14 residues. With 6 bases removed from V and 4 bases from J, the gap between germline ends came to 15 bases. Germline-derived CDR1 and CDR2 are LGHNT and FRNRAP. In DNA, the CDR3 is TGTGCTAGTGGCTTTACGACACAAGGCACTGAAGCTTTCTTT. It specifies CASGFTTQGTEAFF.

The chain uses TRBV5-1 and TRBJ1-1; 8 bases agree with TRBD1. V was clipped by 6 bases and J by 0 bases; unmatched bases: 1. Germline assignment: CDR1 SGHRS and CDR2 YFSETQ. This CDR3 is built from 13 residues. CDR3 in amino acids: CASTTGVNTEAFF. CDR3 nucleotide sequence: TGCGCCAGCACGACAGGGGTGAACACTGAAGCTTTCTTT.

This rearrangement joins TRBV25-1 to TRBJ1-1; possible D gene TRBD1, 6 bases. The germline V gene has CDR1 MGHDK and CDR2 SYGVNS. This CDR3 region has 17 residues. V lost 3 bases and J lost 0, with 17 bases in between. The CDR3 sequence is CASSDGSPGTMNTEAFF. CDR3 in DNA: TGTGCCAGCAGTGATGGGTCCCCCGGGACAATGAACACTGAAGCTTTCTTT.

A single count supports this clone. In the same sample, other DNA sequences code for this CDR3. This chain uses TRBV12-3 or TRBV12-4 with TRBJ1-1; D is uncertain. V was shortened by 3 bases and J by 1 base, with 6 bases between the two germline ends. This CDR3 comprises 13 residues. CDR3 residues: CASSLIGNTEAFF. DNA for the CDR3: TGTGCCAGCAGTTTGATCGGGAACACTGAAGCTTTCTTT.

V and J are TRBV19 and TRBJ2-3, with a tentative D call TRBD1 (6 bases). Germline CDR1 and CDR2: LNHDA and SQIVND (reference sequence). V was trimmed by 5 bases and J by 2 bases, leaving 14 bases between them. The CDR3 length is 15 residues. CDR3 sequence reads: CASSPRQASTDTQYF. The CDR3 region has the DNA TGTGCCAGTAGTCCTCGACAGGCCTCCACAGATACGCAGTATTTT.

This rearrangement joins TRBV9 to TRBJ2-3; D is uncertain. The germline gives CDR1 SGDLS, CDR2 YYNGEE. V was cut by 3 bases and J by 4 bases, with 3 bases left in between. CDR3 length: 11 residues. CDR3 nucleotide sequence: TGTGCCAGCAGCGCATCAGATACGCAGTATTTT. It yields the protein CASSASDTQYF.

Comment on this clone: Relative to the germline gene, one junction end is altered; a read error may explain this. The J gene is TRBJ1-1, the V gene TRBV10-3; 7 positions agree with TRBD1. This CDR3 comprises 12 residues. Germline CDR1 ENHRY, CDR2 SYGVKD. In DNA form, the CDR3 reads TGTGCCACCAGTAAACAGGGGACTGAAGCTTTCTTT. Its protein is CATSKQGTEAFF.

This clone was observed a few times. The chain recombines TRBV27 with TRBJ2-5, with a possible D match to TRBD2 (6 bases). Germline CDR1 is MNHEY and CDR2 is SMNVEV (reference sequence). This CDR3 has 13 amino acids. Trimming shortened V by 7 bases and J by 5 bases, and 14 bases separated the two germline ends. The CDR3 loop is CASTGRMGETQYF. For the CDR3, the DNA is TGTGCCAGCACAGGGAGGATGGGGGAGACCCAGTACTTC.

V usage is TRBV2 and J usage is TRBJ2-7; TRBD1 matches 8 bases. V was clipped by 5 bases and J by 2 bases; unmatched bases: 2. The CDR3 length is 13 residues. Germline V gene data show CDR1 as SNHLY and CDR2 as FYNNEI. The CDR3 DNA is TGTGCCAGCAGTCGGGACAGGACCTACGAGCAGTACTTC. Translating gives CASSRDRTYEQYF. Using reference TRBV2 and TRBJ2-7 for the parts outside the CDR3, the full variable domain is EPEVTQTPSHQVTQMGQEVILRCVPISNHLYFYWYRQILGQKVEFLVSFYNNEISEKSEIFDDQFSVERPDGSNFTLKIRSTKLEDSAMYFCASSRDRTYEQYFGPGTRLTVT.